One and the same sample provided the 13 T cell receptor beta chains below, sequenced in a study of response to subunit inactivated influenza vaccine. TCRdb processed the RT-PCR reads anew with MiXCR; each CDR3 protein has one entry. The data show under 850,000 distinct CDR3 sequences, roughly 20% seen once. The sequenced sample was PBMCs from blood, obtained about 5 days after vaccination. The receptors here all came from a man aged 50 or older who received an inactivated influenza vaccine.

The sample holds many counts of this clonotype. The gene calls are TRBV6-1 and TRBJ2-3, with 8 bases identical to TRBD2. The germline V gene has CDR1 MNHNS and CDR2 SASEGT. The length of the CDR3 is 15 residues. V gave up 5 bases and J gave up 5 bases; unmatched junction bases: 9. The CDR3 DNA sequence: TGTGCCAGCAGTCGCATTAGCGGGGTTAGAGATACGCAGTATTTT. Its protein product is CASSRISGVRDTQYF.

This clonotype was picked up a small number of times. The chain's CDR3 is CASSLRTGEQRLLHF. CDR3 bases: TGCGCCAGCAGCTTGCGGACAGGTGAGCAAAGGCTCCTCCACTTT. The chain joins TRBV5-1 to TRBJ1-6, with TRBD1 matching over 7 bases. The ends lost 1 base at V and 15 bases at J; junction bases unmatched: 13. This CDR3 is 15 amino acids long. Per the germline V gene, CDR1 is SGHRS and CDR2 is YFSETQ.

This clonotype showed up just a few times. CDR3 protein: CASSAGGGLNYNEQFF. The CDR3 coding sequence is TGTGCCAGCAGTGCAGGCGGGGGGCTGAACTACAATGAGCAGTTCTTC. V is TRBV6-4 and J is TRBJ2-1; 8 bases are a match to TRBD2. The germline V gene has CDR1 MRHNA and CDR2 SNTAGT. V dropped 4 bases and J dropped 3; count of bases not matched to a gene: 8. This CDR3 has 16 residues.

The genes are TRBV20-1 and TRBJ2-7, with TRBD1 matching 7 bases. The CDR3 is 14 residues long. The V gene end was trimmed by 5 bases and the J gene end by 2 bases; junction bases not matched to a gene: 9. From germline, CDR1 is DFQATT and CDR2 SNEGSKA (reference sequence). CDR3 sequence reads: CSADRGQDPYEQYF. CDR3 nucleotide sequence: TGCAGTGCTGACCGTGGACAGGACCCCTACGAGCAGTACTTC.

This clonotype has only a few counts. The CDR3 coding sequence is TGTGCCAGCAGCTTAGATGGAAAACTGTTTTTT. Translation gives CASSLDGKLFF. The J gene is TRBJ1-4, the V gene TRBV11-2, with no clear D. The CDR3 consists of 11 residues. Trimming cost V 0 bases and J 10 bases, with 3 bases left between them. Per the germline V gene, CDR1 is SGHAT and CDR2 is FQNNGV.

This sequence joins TRBV7-2 and TRBJ1-6, with a possible D match to TRBD1 (5 bases). Germline loops: CDR1 SGHTA, CDR2 FQGNSA. V lost 2 bases to trimming and J lost 5 bases, with 13 bases between them. This CDR3 spans 16 amino acids. The CDR3 DNA reads as TGTGCCAGCAGCTTAAGGCAGGCCAGGGATAATTCACCCCTCCACTTT. This encodes CASSLRQARDNSPLHF.

This chain links TRBV21-1 with TRBJ1-1; the D call of TRBD1 is as the table states it, not checked on the DNA. TRBV21-1 is labeled a pseudogene. The CDR3 has 16 residues. In DNA, the CDR3 is TGTGCCAGCAGCAAAAAAGGGGCAGCCAAAGAAGATGAAGCTATCTTT. Its protein product is CASSKKGAAKEDEAIF.

This clonotype was counted between two and nine times. The V call is TRBV18, the J call TRBJ1-1; D gene unclear. The V gene's germline CDR1 is KGHSH and CDR2 LQKENI. The germline V and J ends were trimmed by 3 bases and 6 bases, with 11 bases remaining between them. CDR3 size: 13 residues. The CDR3 is CASSPSTMSEAFF. As DNA, the CDR3 is TGTGCCAGCTCACCTAGTACGATGTCTGAAGCTTTCTTT.

This clonotype was recorded at least ten times. This sequence joins TRBV29-1 and TRBJ2-3; possibly TRBD2 for D (6 bases). The CDR3 sequence is 12 residues long. CDR1 and CDR2 (germline): SQVTM, ANQGSEA. Trimming stripped 4 bases from V and 1 base from J, with 6 bases between. The CDR3 DNA sequence: TGCAGCGTTGGGAGGGGCACAGATACGCAGTATTTT. The encoded protein is CSVGRGTDTQYF.

This clonotype has a count of ten or more. J is TRBJ2-5 and V is TRBV7-2; TRBD1 is a possible D gene (5 bases). The V end was cut by 2 bases, the J end by 5 bases, with 15 bases between. Per germline, CDR1 SGHTA and CDR2 FQGNSA. The CDR3 spans 15 residues. The CDR3 DNA sequence: TGTGCCAGCAGCTTAAGCCAGGGCCTTACGGAGACCCAGTACTTC. Protein: CASSLSQGLTETQYF.

This clonotype was counted many times. This sequence joins TRBV20-1 and TRBJ1-5; D is undetermined. The CDR3 totals 15 residues. Germline V gene lookup returns CDR1 DFQATT and CDR2 SNEGSKA (reference sequence). V was clipped by 0 bases and J by 6 bases, with 15 bases between them. CDR3 protein: CSARDLSTVGQPQHF. CDR3 sequence (DNA): TGCAGTGCTAGAGATCTAAGCACAGTTGGTCAGCCCCAGCATTTT.

CDR3 protein: CSASLDSGEGRYEQYF. CDR3 nucleotides: TGCAGTGCTAGCCTAGATTCGGGAGAGGGACGGTACGAGCAGTACTTC. V and J are TRBV20-1 and TRBJ2-7, with D perhaps matching TRBD2 (6 bases). Trimming took 3 bases from V and 4 from J, leaving 22 bases between them. This CDR3 has 16 residues. Per the germline V gene, CDR1 is DFQATT and CDR2 is SNEGSKA (reference sequence).

The chain recombines TRBV29-1 with TRBJ2-7; D unresolved. Per the germline V gene, CDR1 is SQVTM and CDR2 is ANQGSEA. The CDR3 sequence is 13 residues long. V was trimmed by 5 bases and J by 2 bases, leaving 13 bases between them. This CDR3 reads CSVSLAFPYEQYF. The CDR3, as DNA: TGCAGCGTTTCCCTGGCCTTCCCCTACGAGCAGTACTTC.